Presented here are 9 T cell receptor beta chains from one specimen sequenced in a study of read filtering for tumor transcriptome and immune sequencing. Molecular barcoded adaptors covering alpha/delta and beta/gamma chains were used on around 400 ng RNA. TCRdb processed the reads anew with MiXCR; each CDR3 protein has one entry. The sample lists under 40,000 distinct CDR3 sequences, 11% to 15% occurring once. The sample comprised a population of CD138-negative cells sorted from bone marrow. The receptors stem from a donor at least 40 years old with multiple myeloma.

This clonotype turned up a few times. Since a much larger clone is just one base distant, this may be a read error. The chain recombines TRBV2 with TRBJ1-2, with 10 bases aligning to TRBD1. The germline CDR1 and CDR2 sequences are SNHLY and FYNNEI. There are 14 residues in the CDR3. V dropped 8 bases and J dropped 3; count of bases not matched to a gene: 6. As DNA, the CDR3 is TGTGCCAGCGGTGCCGGGACAGGGGACTATGGCTACACCTTC. Its protein product is CASGAGTGDYGYTF.

V and J are TRBV2 and TRBJ1-1, with 10 positions matching TRBD1. V lost 8 bases to trimming and J lost 14 bases; unmatched junction nucleotides: 14. Germline V gives CDR1 SNHLY, CDR2 FYNNEI. The CDR3 spans 13 residues. The CDR3 bases are TGTGCCAGCGTTTTGGGACAGGGGACTGGAGCCTTCTTT. The encoded protein is CASVLGQGTGAFF.

Turning to this clonotype: This is likely an artifact of a read error, given a far larger clone one base away. CDR3 DNA: TGTGCCAGCAGCTTAGATACGGGGGCGCGGGCTTTCTTT. Its translation is CASSLDTGARAFF. The chain uses TRBV7-3 and TRBJ1-1; TRBD1 is a possible D gene (6 bases). The germline gives CDR1 SGHTA, CDR2 FQGTGA. The V and J ends lost 2 bases and 11 bases respectively, with 15 bases between them. CDR3 length: 13 residues.

This clonotype has at least ten counts. The chain uses TRBV7-3 and TRBJ2-3; tentative D call: TRBD1 (5 bases). The germline V and J ends were trimmed by 5 bases and 5 bases, with 11 bases remaining between them. CDR3 length equals 13 residues. Germline CDR1 is SGHTA and CDR2 is FQGTGA. The CDR3 here is CASSNRQIDTQYF. In nucleotides, the CDR3 is TGTGCCAGCAGCAATAGACAGATAGATACGCAGTATTTT.

Concerning this clonotype: A much larger clone differs from this one at a single base, so this may be a read error. V and J are TRBV20-1 and TRBJ1-1; 8 bases align to TRBD1. The germline V gene has CDR1 DFQATT and CDR2 SNEGSKA (reference sequence). The length of the CDR3 is 14 residues. V lost 1 base and J lost 3; bases outside the gene matches: 4. The DNA for the CDR3 is TGCAGTGCTAGAGGCCAGGGGGCCGACACTGAAGCTTTCTTT. This translates into CSARGQGADTEAFF.

Only a few counts were recorded for this clonotype. The chain uses TRBV4-1 and TRBJ2-3, with TRBD2 matching over 9 bases. Germline CDR1 MGHRA, CDR2 YSYEKL. V trimming: 2 bases; J trimming: 5 bases; junction bases outside the gene matches: 5. The CDR3 covers 15 residues. CDR3 loop: CASSQLAGIIDTQYF. The CDR3 DNA reads as TGCGCCAGCAGCCAACTAGCGGGGATCATAGATACGCAGTATTTT.

In its sample, this clonotype was seen many times. J is TRBJ1-5 and V is TRBV19; D ambiguous. Germline V gene lookup returns CDR1 LNHDA and CDR2 SQIVND (reference sequence). The ends were cut back, 5 bases at V and 7 bases at J, with 9 bases in the middle. This CDR3 spans 12 amino acids. The CDR3 reads CASSAGLQPQHF. For the CDR3, the DNA is TGTGCCAGTAGTGCCGGGTTGCAGCCCCAGCATTTT. The variable domain in full, completed from reference TRBV19 and TRBJ1-5, reads DGGITQSPKYLFRKEGQNVTLSCEQNLNHDAMYWYRQDPGQGLRLIYYSQIVNDFQKGDIAEGYSVSREKKESFPLTVTSAQKNPTAFYLCASSAGLQPQHFGDGTRLSIL.

Comment on this clonotype: A read error is possible here, since a much larger clone lies one base away. V gene TRBV15 combines with J gene TRBJ1-1; D might be TRBD1 (5 bases). Germline CDR1 and CDR2: LNHNV and YYDKDF (reference sequence). This CDR3 has 14 residues. V shed 5 bases and J shed 3 bases, with 13 bases lying between them. The CDR3: CATSWDWGYTEAFF. DNA for the CDR3: TGTGCCACCAGCTGGGACTGGGGGTACACTGAAGCTTTCTTT.

This clonotype is medium-sized in the sample. The V gene is TRBV2, the J gene TRBJ2-1, with a tentative D call TRBD1 (6 bases). The length of the CDR3 is 14 residues. Trimming stripped 7 bases from V and 4 bases from J, with 14 bases between. CDR1 and CDR2 from the germline V gene are SNHLY and FYNNEI. The CDR3 DNA sequence: TGTGCCAGCACCGGAACGGACAGATACAATGAGCAGTTCTTC. It codes for CASTGTDRYNEQFF.